Listed here are 17 T cell receptor beta chains from one sample, sequenced in a study of blood T cell repertoires in COVID-19. Sequenced by immunoSEQ multiplex PCR; TCRdb stores in-frame clones only, minus some. The data contain roughly 100,000 clones, roughly 84% of them singletons. Sequenced input: peripheral blood. The source is a human donor in a cohort sampled during active COVID-19.

This clone is a singleton in its sample. DNA for the CDR3: TGCGCCAGCAGCGTCCAGGCGAACACCGGGGAGCTGTTTTTT. Residues: CASSVQANTGELFF. The V gene is TRBV5-1, the J gene TRBJ2-2, with D uncertain. Trimming removed 4 bases at V and 0 bases at J, with 7 bases between. CDR3 length: 14 residues. Germline CDR1 and CDR2: SGHRS and YFSETQ.

The V gene is TRBV20-1, the J gene TRBJ1-1, with D possibly TRBD1 on 5 matching bases. V lost 6 bases and J lost 5, with 10 bases in between. CDR1 DFQATT and CDR2 SNEGSKA come from the germline V gene (reference sequence). The CDR3 covers 11 residues. DNA for the CDR3: TGCAGTGCAGGGGAATATACTGAAGCTTTCTTT. Its protein is CSAGEYTEAFF.

V and J are TRBV5-1 and TRBJ2-7; D possibly corresponds to TRBD1 (5 bases). The germline V gene has CDR1 SGHRS and CDR2 YFSETQ. Trimming shortened V by 3 bases and J by 0 bases, and 10 bases separated the two germline ends. This CDR3 spans 14 amino acids. CDR3 in DNA: TGCGCCAGCAGCTCAGAGACAGCCTCCTACGAGCAGTACTTC. It yields the protein CASSSETASYEQYF. Together with reference TRBV5-1 and TRBJ2-7, the CDR3 gives the full variable domain: KAGVTQTPRYLIKTRGQQVTLSCSPISGHRSVSWYQQTPGQGLQFLFEYFSETQRNKGNFPGRFSGRQFSNSRSEMNVSTLELGDSALYLCASSSETASYEQYFGPGTRLTVT.

The rearrangement uses TRBV9 and TRBJ1-2; D ambiguous. Germline V CDR1 and CDR2: SGDLS, YYNGEE. V was cut by 0 bases and J by 6 bases, with 9 bases left in between. This CDR3 is 13 amino acids long. CDR3 region: CASSVGAGNGYTF. As DNA, the CDR3 is TGTGCCAGCAGCGTAGGAGCGGGGAATGGCTACACCTTC.

This clone was picked up one time. The DNA of the CDR3 is TGTGCCAGCAGTGAAGCGCGTAATAGCGGGAGGATTGATACGCAGTATTTT. Amino acid sequence: CASSEARNSGRIDTQYF. The genes are TRBV6-1 and TRBJ2-3; 10 bases map to TRBD2. CDR3 length equals 17 residues. CDR1 and CDR2 from the germline V gene are MNHNS and SASEGT. The ends lost 0 bases at V and 6 bases at J; junction bases unmatched: 9.

The rearrangement uses TRBV7-6 and TRBJ2-7; TRBD2 is a possible D gene (6 bases). Trimming took 2 bases from V and 7 from J, leaving 12 bases between them. This CDR3 spans 13 amino acids. CDR1 is SGHVS and CDR2 is FNYEAQ in the germline V gene. The CDR3 region has the DNA TGTGCCAGCAGCTTAAGGGACGGAGGGGAGCAGTACTTC. Amino acid sequence: CASSLRDGGEQYF.

This chain links TRBV7-3 with TRBJ1-1, with TRBD1 matching 7 bases. The CDR3 has 13 amino acids. Germline V lookup: CDR1 SGHTA, CDR2 FQGTGA. Trimming at V came to 3 bases and at J to 4 bases, leaving 2 bases not matched to a gene. The CDR3 protein is CASSFDRATEAFF. CDR3 in DNA: TGTGCCAGCAGCTTCGACAGGGCCACTGAAGCTTTCTTT.

The genes are TRBV29-1 and TRBJ1-1, with 7 bases identical to TRBD1. The CDR3 has 13 residues. Germline CDR1 is SQVTM and CDR2 is ANQGSEA. After removal of 8 bases from V and 3 bases from J, the junction contained 9 bases not matched to a gene. The CDR3 DNA is TGCAGCACTGTGACAGGGCCGGACACTGAAGCTTTCTTT. Residues: CSTVTGPDTEAFF.

The CDR3 protein is CSASQSTSYNEQFF. CDR3 nucleotide sequence: TGCAGTGCTAGTCAGTCCACATCCTACAATGAGCAGTTCTTC. This chain links TRBV20-1 with TRBJ2-1, with D unresolved. This CDR3 comprises 14 residues. Trimming pared 3 bases from V and 1 base from J, leaving 10 bases between. The germline V gene encodes CDR1 DFQATT and CDR2 SNEGSKA (reference sequence).

The rearrangement uses TRBV28 and TRBJ2-7; possible D gene TRBD1, 6 bases. The CDR3 loop spans 14 amino acids. From germline, CDR1 is MDHEN and CDR2 SYDVKM. V lost 6 bases and J lost 3, with 15 bases in between. Here the CDR3 DNA reads TGTGCCAGCAGGGGGCGACAGGCGTTCTACGAGCAGTACTTC. As protein: CASRGRQAFYEQYF.

The CDR3 nucleotides are TGTGCCAGCAGCCTTAATTCGGAGACCCAGTACTTC. Translation: CASSLNSETQYF. The V and J genes are TRBV12-3 or TRBV12-4 and TRBJ2-5; D is unclear. V was shortened by 6 bases and J by 5 bases, with 10 bases between the two germline ends. The CDR3 length is 12 residues.

The chain has TRBV5-6 and TRBJ2-5, with 13 bases aligning to TRBD2. Germline V gene sequence: CDR1 SGHDT, CDR2 YYEEEE. The length of the CDR3 is 15 residues. After removal of 4 bases from V and 5 bases from J, the junction contained 5 bases not matched to a gene. In DNA, the CDR3 is TGTGCCAGCAGCCAACTAGCGGGGGGGTCGGAGACCCAGTACTTC. Residues: CASSQLAGGSETQYF.

In DNA form, the CDR3 reads TGTGCCAGCAGTTTAGTAGCGGGACATGAGTCCGAGCAGTACTTC. This translates into CASSLVAGHESEQYF. The rearrangement joins TRBV27 to TRBJ2-7, with TRBD2 matching 8 bases. CDR1 and CDR2 (germline): MNHEY, SMNVEV (reference sequence). V lost 2 bases to trimming and J lost 6 bases; unmatched junction nucleotides: 9. The CDR3 sequence is 15 residues long.

The rearrangement uses TRBV7-2 and TRBJ1-1, with 11 nucleotides matching TRBD1. From germline, CDR1 is SGHTA and CDR2 FQGNSA. CDR3 length: 14 amino acids. The V gene end was trimmed by 4 bases and the J gene end by 4 bases; junction bases not matched to a gene: 2. CDR3 nucleotide sequence: TGTGCCAGCAGCTCCGGGACAGGGGGCACTGAAGCTTTCTTT. Protein sequence: CASSSGTGGTEAFF. The whole variable domain, filled in from reference TRBV7-2 and TRBJ1-1, reads GAGVSQSPSNKVTEKGKDVELRCDPISGHTALYWYRQSLGQGLEFLIYFQGNSAPDKSGLPSDRFSAERTGGSVSTLTIQRTQQEDSAVYLCASSSGTGGTEAFFGQGTRLTVV.

V usage is TRBV19 and J usage is TRBJ2-6; 12 bases line up with TRBD2. Looked up from germline, CDR1 is LNHDA and CDR2 is SQIVND (reference sequence). The CDR3 totals 19 residues. After removal of 3 bases from V and 0 bases from J, the junction contained 6 bases not matched to a gene. The CDR3 region is CASSIAGTSGLSGANVLTF. The DNA for the CDR3 is TGTGCCAGTAGTATCGCCGGGACTAGCGGGCTCTCTGGGGCCAACGTCCTGACTTTC.

V usage is TRBV19 and J usage is TRBJ2-3, with 11 bases matching TRBD2. The junction had 4 bases not matched to a gene; V was cut back by 1 base and J by 4 bases. This CDR3 spans 16 amino acids. From germline, CDR1 is LNHDA and CDR2 SQIVND (reference sequence). CDR3 amino acids: CASSIATSGGADTQYF. The DNA of the CDR3 is TGTGCCAGTAGTATAGCCACTAGCGGGGGAGCAGATACGCAGTATTTT.

The chain uses TRBV9 and TRBJ2-5; 11 positions match TRBD2. Germline CDR1 SGDLS, CDR2 YYNGEE. Trimming cost V 1 base and J 2 bases; bases outside gene matches: 1. The CDR3 extends over 15 amino acids. CDR3 coding DNA: TGTGCCAGCAGCGTACTAGCGGGAGGTCAAGAGACCCAGTACTTC. This gives the protein CASSVLAGGQETQYF.